The next 10 T cell receptor beta chains were all read from a single sample in a study of PD-1 and CTLA-4 blockade in melanoma. The repertoire was sequenced with immunoSEQ multiplex PCR; TCRdb's copy has only in-frame clones and lacks some. The sample yields 15,000 to 20,000 clones, about 69% seen once. Specimen: CD8+ T cells from peripheral blood, collected before anti-PD-1 treatment. These receptor sequences come from a human donor with melanoma.

This chain uses TRBV11-3 with TRBJ1-6, with D possibly matching TRBD1 (5 bases). The germline V and J ends were trimmed by 2 bases and 10 bases, with 12 bases remaining between them. Germline V lookup: CDR1 SGHNT, CDR2 YENEEA. The CDR3 is 14 residues long. The CDR3 here is CASSLRGLGSPLHF. The DNA for the CDR3 is TGTGCCAGCAGCTTAAGGGGCCTAGGCTCACCCCTCCACTTT.

V is TRBV6-5 and J is TRBJ2-7; 7 bases are shared with TRBD1. The CDR3 is 15 amino acids. V lost 6 bases to trimming and J lost 2 bases; unmatched junction nucleotides: 10. From germline, CDR1 is MNHEY and CDR2 SVGAGI. In nucleotides, the CDR3 is TGTGCCAGCAGCTCCACCGGGACAGCAGCCTACGAGCAGTACTTC. Translating it yields CASSSTGTAAYEQYF.

The gene calls are TRBV7-9 and TRBJ1-2; possibly TRBD1 for D (6 bases). Trimming pared 3 bases from V and 7 bases from J, leaving 15 bases between. CDR3 length equals 14 residues. Germline loops: CDR1 SEHNR, CDR2 FQNEAQ (reference sequence). CDR3 coding DNA: TGTGCCAGCAGCTTTAGACAGGCTTTACTTGGCTACACCTTC. It codes for CASSFRQALLGYTF.

The chain uses TRBV27 and TRBJ2-1; 7 nucleotides align to TRBD2. The CDR3 has 17 residues. In germline, CDR1 is MNHEY, CDR2 SMNVEV (reference sequence). V shed 5 bases and J 4 bases; nucleotides not matched to a gene: 14. CDR3 in DNA: TGTGCCAGCAGTGTTCTCGGCGCGGGAGTAGGGTACAATGAGCAGTTCTTC. It codes for CASSVLGAGVGYNEQFF.

The rearrangement uses TRBV27 and TRBJ2-1, with TRBD2 matching over 10 bases. CDR3 length equals 16 residues. J lost 10 bases, V lost 1 base, and 10 bases had no gene match. Germline CDR1 and CDR2: MNHEY and SMNVEV (reference sequence). The CDR3 reads CASSLLASGRYMEQFF. The CDR3 bases are TGTGCCAGCAGTTTATTGGCTAGCGGGAGATACATGGAGCAGTTCTTC.

J is TRBJ2-2 and V is TRBV27; D is ambiguous. In germline, CDR1 is MNHEY, CDR2 SMNVEV (reference sequence). The CDR3 is 13 residues long. V lost 2 bases to trimming and J lost 9 bases, with 10 bases between them. CDR3 DNA sequence: TGTGCCAGCAGTTTACCGCGTGCCCGGGAGCTGTTTTTT. Amino acids: CASSLPRARELFF.

The gene calls are TRBV7-2 and TRBJ2-7; D is undetermined. Germline CDR1 and CDR2: SGHTA and FQGNSA. V shed 2 bases and J shed 0 bases, with 14 bases lying between them. The CDR3 length is 16 residues. The CDR3 DNA reads TGTGCCAGCAGCTTACCACGGACCATGAGCTCCTACGAGCAGTACTTC. Translating it yields CASSLPRTMSSYEQYF.

The chain employs TRBV12-3 or TRBV12-4 and TRBJ1-6; D unresolved. This CDR3 region has 12 residues. V was pared by 3 bases and J by 14 bases, with 11 bases between. CDR3: CASSFTDGTLHF. The CDR3 DNA sequence: TGTGCCAGCAGTTTTACTGACGGGACCCTCCACTTT.

The gene calls are TRBV20-1 and TRBJ1-1; TRBD1 is a possible D gene (5 bases). This CDR3 comprises 11 residues. V was clipped by 5 bases and J by 6 bases, with 10 bases between them. Germline V gene data show CDR1 as DFQATT and CDR2 as SNEGSKA (reference sequence). The CDR3: CSAETGSEAFF. The CDR3 bases are TGCAGTGCTGAAACAGGTTCTGAAGCTTTCTTT.

This chain uses TRBV19 with TRBJ1-5; 7 nucleotides align to TRBD1. The V segment lost 7 bases and the J segment 8 bases; nucleotides outside the gene matches: 14. The CDR3 contains 15 residues. In germline, CDR1 is LNHDA, CDR2 SQIVND (reference sequence). CDR3 protein: CASTLRTGREEPQHF. DNA for the CDR3: TGTGCCAGTACCCTGAGGACAGGCAGGGAGGAGCCCCAGCATTTT. The full variable domain, its missing parts supplied by reference TRBV19 and TRBJ1-5, is DGGITQSPKYLFRKEGQNVTLSCEQNLNHDAMYWYRQDPGQGLRLIYYSQIVNDFQKGDIAEGYSVSREKKESFPLTVTSAQKNPTAFYLCASTLRTGREEPQHFGDGTRLSIL.